This T cell receptor beta chain was identified during a study of control samples from healthy donors and cancer patients. The repertoire was sequenced with immunoSEQ multiplex PCR; TCRdb's copy has only in-frame clones and lacks some. The sample has 75,000 to 90,000 clones; 70% to 90% are singletons. This CDR3 is built from 16 residues. Sequencing was done on a sample of blood. The sequence was collected from a woman aged 40-49 years in good health. The chain links TRBV21-1 to TRBJ2-1; TRBD2, the table's D call, lacks a check against the DNA. TRBV21-1 is tagged as a pseudogene. CDR3 amino acids: CASSGLGTPTRNEQFF. The CDR3 region has the DNA TGTGCCAGCAGCGGCCTCGGGACTCCTACCCGCAATGAGCAGTTCTTC.